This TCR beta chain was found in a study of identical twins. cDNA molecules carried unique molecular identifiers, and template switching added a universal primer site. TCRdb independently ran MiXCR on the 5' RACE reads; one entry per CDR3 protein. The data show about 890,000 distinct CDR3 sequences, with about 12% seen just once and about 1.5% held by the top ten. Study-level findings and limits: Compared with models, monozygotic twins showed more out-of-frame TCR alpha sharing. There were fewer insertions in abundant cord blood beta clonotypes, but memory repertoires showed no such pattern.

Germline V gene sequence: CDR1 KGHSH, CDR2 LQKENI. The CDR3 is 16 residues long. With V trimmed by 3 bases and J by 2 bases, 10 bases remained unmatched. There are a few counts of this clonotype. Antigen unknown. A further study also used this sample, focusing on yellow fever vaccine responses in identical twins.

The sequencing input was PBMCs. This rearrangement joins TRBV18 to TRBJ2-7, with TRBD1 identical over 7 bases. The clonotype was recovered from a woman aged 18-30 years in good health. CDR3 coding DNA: TGTGCCAGCTCACCCCTGAAGGGGGCGAAGCCCTACGAGCAGTACGTC. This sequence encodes CASSPLKGAKPYEQYV.